This T cell receptor beta chain was identified during a study of T cells in Graves' hyperthyroidism and ophthalmopathy. Amplification targeted TCR beta CDR3 regions from RNA transcripts. Researchers ran a first-round RT-PCR on the TCR CDR3 using the HTBI primer set. TCRdb re-derived calls from the multiplex PCR reads in MiXCR, one entry per CDR3 protein. The profile shows about 600,000 distinct CDR3 sequences, approximately 15% of them singletons. Germline CDR1 is MGHRA and CDR2 is YSYEKL. V dropped 3 bases and J dropped 3 bases, with 20 bases sitting between them. The CDR3 spans 17 residues. Those patients with uncontrolled infection, other autoimmune disease, pregnancy or lactation were excluded.

Sequences were obtained from blood. The clonotype comes from a woman between 18 and 29 years old with Graves' ophthalmopathy. This chain connects TRBV4-1 to TRBJ1-2; maybe TRBD1 (6 bases). The chain's CDR3 is CASSHAFPGVGYYGYTF. The CDR3 DNA reads TGCGCCAGCAGCCACGCGTTTCCAGGGGTAGGGTACTATGGCTACACCTTC.